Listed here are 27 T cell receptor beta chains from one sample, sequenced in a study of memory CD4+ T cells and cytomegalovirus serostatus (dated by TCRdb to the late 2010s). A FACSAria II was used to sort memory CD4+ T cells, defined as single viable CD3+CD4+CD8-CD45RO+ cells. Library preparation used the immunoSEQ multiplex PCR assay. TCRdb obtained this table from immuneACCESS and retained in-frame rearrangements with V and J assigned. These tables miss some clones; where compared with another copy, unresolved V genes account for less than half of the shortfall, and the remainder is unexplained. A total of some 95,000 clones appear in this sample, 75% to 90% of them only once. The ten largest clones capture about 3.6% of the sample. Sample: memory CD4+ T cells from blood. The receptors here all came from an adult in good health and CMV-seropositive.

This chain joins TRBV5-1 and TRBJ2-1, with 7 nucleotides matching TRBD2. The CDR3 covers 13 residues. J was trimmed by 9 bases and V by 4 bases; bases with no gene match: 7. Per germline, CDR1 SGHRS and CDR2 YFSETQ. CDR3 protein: CASSRGEGIEQFF. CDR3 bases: TGCGCCAGCAGCCGTGGGGAGGGGATTGAGCAGTTCTTC.

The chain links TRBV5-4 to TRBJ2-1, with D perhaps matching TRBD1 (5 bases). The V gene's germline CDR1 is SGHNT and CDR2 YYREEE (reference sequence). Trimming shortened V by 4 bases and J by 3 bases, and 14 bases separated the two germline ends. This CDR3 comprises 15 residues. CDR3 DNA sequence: TGTGCCAGCAGCCGAGACCCGGACAACTACAATGAGCAGTTCTTC. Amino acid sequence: CASSRDPDNYNEQFF.

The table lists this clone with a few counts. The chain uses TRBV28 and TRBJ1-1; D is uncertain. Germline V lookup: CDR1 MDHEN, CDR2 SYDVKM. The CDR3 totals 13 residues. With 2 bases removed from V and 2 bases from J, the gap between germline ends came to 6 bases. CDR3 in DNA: TGTGCCAGCAGTTTAGCCACTAACACTGAAGCTTTCTTT. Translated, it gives CASSLATNTEAFF.

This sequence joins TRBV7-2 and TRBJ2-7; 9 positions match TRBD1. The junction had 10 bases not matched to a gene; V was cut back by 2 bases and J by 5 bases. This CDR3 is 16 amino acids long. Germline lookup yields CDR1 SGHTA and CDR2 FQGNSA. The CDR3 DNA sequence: TGTGCCAGCAGCTTATCTCAGTGGGACAGGGCAAACGAGCAGTACTTC. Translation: CASSLSQWDRANEQYF.

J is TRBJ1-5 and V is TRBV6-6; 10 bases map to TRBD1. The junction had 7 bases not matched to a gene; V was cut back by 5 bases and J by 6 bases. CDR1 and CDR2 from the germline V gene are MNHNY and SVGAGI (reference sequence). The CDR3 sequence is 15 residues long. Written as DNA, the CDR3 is TGTGCCAGCAGTCTTCCGGGACAGGGGATTCAGCCCCAGCATTTT. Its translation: CASSLPGQGIQPQHF.

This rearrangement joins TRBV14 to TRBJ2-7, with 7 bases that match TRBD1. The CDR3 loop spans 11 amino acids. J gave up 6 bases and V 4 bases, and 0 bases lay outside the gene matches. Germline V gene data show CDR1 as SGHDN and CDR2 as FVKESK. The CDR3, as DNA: TGTGCCAGCAGCCCAGGGGGCGAGCAGTACTTC. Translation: CASSPGGEQYF.

CDR3 residues: CASRPVLGNTEAFF. The DNA of the CDR3 is TGCGCCAGCAGACCTGTCTTGGGAAACACTGAAGCTTTCTTT. The J gene is TRBJ1-1, the V gene TRBV5-1; unclear D gene. This CDR3 spans 14 amino acids. V was shortened by 5 bases and J by 2 bases, with 13 bases between the two germline ends. The germline gives CDR1 SGHRS, CDR2 YFSETQ.

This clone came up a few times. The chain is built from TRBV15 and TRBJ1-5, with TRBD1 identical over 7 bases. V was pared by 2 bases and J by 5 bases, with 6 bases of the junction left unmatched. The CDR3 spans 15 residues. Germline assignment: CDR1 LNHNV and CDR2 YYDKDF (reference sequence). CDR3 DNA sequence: TGTGCCACCAGCAGATTACAGGGGATAGATCAGCCCCAGCATTTT. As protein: CATSRLQGIDQPQHF.

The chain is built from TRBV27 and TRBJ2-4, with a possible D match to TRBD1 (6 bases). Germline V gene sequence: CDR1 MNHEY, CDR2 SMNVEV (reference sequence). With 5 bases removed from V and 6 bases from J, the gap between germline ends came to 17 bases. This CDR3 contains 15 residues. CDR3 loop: CASSLSRPGANIQYF. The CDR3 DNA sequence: TGTGCCAGCAGTCTCTCTAGGCCAGGGGCAAACATTCAGTACTTC.

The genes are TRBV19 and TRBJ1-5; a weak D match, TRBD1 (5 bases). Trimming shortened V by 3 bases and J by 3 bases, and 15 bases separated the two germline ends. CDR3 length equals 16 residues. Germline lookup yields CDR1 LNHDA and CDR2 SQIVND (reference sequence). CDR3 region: CASSIGAGPANQPQHF. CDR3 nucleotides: TGTGCCAGTAGTATTGGGGCGGGACCTGCCAATCAGCCCCAGCATTTT.

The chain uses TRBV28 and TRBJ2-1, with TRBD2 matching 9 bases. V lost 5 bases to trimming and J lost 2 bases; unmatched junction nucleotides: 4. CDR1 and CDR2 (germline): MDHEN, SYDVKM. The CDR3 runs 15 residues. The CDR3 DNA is TGTGCCAGCAGTCAAGCGGGGGGTCCCTACAATGAGCAGTTCTTC. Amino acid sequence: CASSQAGGPYNEQFF. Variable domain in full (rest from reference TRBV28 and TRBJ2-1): DVKVTQSSRYLVKRTGEKVFLECVQDMDHENMFWYRQDPGLGLRLIYFSYDVKMKEKGDIPEGYSVSREKKERFSLILESASTNQTSMYLCASSQAGGPYNEQFFGPGTRLTVL.

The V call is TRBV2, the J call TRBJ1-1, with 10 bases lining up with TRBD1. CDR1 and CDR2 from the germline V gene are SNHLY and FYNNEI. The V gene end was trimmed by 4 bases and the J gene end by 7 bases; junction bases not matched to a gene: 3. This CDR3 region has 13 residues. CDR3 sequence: CASSGDRGGEAFF. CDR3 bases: TGTGCCAGCAGTGGGGACAGGGGCGGTGAAGCTTTCTTT.

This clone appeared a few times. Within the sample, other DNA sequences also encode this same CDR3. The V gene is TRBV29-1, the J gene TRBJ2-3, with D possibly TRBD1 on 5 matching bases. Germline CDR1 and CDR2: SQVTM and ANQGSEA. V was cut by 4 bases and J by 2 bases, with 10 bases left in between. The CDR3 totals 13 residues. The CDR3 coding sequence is TGCAGCGTTGGGGGCGGTATCACAGATACGCAGTATTTT. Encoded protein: CSVGGGITDTQYF.

CDR3 nucleotide sequence: TGTGCCAGCAGTTTTTCGAATGATGTGGTGATGAACACCGGGGAGCTGTTTTTT. Its translation: CASSFSNDVVMNTGELFF. The chain carries TRBV27 and TRBJ2-2; D uncertain. This CDR3 contains 18 residues. Trimming left V 3 bases short and J 1 base short, with 18 bases between. Germline CDR1 is MNHEY and CDR2 is SMNVEV (reference sequence).

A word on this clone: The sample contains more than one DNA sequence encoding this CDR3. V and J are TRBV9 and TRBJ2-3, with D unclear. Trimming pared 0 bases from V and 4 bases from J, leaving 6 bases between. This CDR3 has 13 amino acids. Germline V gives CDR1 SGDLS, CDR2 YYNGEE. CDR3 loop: CASSVGPSDTQYF. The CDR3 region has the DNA TGTGCCAGCAGCGTAGGTCCATCAGATACGCAGTATTTT.

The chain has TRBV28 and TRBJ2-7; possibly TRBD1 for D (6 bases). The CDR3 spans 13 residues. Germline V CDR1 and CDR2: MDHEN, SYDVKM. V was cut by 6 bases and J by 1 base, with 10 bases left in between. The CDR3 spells CASSLQGSYEQYF. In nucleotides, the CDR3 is TGTGCCAGCAGCTTACAGGGTTCCTACGAGCAGTACTTC.

The CDR3 DNA reads as TGTGCCAGCAGTGGATCATGGGGGCATGGCTACACCTTC. This encodes CASSGSWGHGYTF. V gene TRBV6-1 combines with J gene TRBJ1-2; weak D call: TRBD1 (6 bases). Germline loops: CDR1 MNHNS, CDR2 SASEGT. The V and J ends lost 4 bases and 6 bases respectively, with 12 bases between them. This CDR3 has 13 residues.

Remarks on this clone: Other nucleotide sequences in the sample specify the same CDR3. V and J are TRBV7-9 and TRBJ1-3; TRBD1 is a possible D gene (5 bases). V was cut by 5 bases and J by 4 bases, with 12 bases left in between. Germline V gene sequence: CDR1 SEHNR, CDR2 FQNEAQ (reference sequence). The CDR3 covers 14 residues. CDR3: CASSVQGSGNTIYF. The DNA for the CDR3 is TGTGCCAGCAGCGTCCAGGGTTCCGGAAACACCATATATTTT.

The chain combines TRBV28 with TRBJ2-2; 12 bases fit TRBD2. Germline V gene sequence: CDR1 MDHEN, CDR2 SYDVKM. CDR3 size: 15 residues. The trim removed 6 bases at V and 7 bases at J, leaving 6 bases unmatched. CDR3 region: CASSSSGRADGELFF. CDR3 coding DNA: TGTGCCAGCAGCTCTAGCGGGAGGGCTGACGGGGAGCTGTTTTTT.

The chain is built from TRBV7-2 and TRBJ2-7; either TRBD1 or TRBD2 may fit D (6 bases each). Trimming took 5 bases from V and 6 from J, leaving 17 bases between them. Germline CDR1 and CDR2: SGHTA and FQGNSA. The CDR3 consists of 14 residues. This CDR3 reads CASSPRVGGIEQYF. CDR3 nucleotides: TGTGCCAGCAGCCCCAGGGTGGGGGGCATCGAGCAGTACTTC.

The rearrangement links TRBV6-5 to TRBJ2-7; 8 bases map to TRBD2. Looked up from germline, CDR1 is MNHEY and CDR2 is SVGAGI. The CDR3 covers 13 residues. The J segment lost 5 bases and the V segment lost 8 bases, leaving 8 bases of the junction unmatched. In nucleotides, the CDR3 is TGTGCCAGCGGACTAGCTCGAAGCAACGAGCAGTACTTC. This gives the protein CASGLARSNEQYF.

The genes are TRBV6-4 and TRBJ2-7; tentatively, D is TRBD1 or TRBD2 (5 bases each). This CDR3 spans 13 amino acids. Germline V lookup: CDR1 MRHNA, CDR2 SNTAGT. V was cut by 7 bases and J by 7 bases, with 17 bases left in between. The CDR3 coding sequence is TGTGCCAGCACTGGGACGGCCCCCTGGGAGCAGTACTTC. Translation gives CASTGTAPWEQYF.

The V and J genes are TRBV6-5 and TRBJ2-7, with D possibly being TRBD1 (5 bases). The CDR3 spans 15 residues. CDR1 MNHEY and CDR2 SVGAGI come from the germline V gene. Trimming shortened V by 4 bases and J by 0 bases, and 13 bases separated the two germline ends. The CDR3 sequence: CASSFSTGHSYEQYF. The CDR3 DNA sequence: TGTGCCAGCAGTTTCTCCACCGGACACTCCTACGAGCAGTACTTC.

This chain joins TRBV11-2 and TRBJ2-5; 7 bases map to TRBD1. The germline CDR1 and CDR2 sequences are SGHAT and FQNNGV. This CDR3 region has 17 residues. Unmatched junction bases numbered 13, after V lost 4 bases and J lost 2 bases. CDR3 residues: CASSWRPGQQKQETQYF. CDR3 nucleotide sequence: TGTGCCAGCAGCTGGCGCCCGGGACAGCAAAAGCAAGAGACCCAGTACTTC. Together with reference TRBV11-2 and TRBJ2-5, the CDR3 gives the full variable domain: EAGVAQSPRYKIIEKRQSVAFWCNPISGHATLYWYQQILGQGPKLLIQFQNNGVVDDSQLPKDRFSAERLKGVDSTLKIQPAKLEDSAVYLCASSWRPGQQKQETQYFGPGTRLLVL.

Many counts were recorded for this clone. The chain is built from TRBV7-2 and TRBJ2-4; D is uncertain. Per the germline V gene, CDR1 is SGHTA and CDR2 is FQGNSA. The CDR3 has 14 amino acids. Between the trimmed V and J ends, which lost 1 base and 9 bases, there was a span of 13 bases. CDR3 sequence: CASSLDAVVGIQYF. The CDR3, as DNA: TGTGCCAGCAGCTTAGACGCAGTCGTGGGCATTCAGTACTTC.

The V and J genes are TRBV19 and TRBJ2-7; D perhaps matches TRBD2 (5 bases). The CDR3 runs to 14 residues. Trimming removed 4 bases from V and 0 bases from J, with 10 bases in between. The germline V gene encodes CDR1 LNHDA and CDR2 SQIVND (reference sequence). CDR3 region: CASSRGGSSYEQYF. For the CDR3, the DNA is TGTGCCAGTAGTAGAGGAGGAAGCTCCTACGAGCAGTACTTC. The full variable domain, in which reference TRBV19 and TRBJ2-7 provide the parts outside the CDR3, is DGGITQSPKYLFRKEGQNVTLSCEQNLNHDAMYWYRQDPGQGLRLIYYSQIVNDFQKGDIAEGYSVSREKKESFPLTVTSAQKNPTAFYLCASSRGGSSYEQYFGPGTRLTVT.

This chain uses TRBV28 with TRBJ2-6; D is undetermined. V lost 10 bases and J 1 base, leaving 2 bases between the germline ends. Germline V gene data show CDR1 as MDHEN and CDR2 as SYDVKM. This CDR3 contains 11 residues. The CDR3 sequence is CATSGANVLTF. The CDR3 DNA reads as TGTGCCACTTCTGGGGCCAACGTCCTGACTTTC.